What follows is one T cell receptor beta chain and its context. Antigen specificity is unknown. Vbeta (60) and Jbeta (13) primers were used in the PCR. Method: immunoSEQ multiplex PCR; TCRdb's copy keeps in-frame clones and lacks some. Of 110,000 or so clones listed, 77% were seen once; the top ten hold about 6%. The sample is drawn from a study of cytomegalovirus exposure and HLA in healthy donors. As for the study in general: Among the roughly 370 genotyped donors, about 81% were placed in the Caucasian-associated ancestry cluster.

Findings and limits, study-wide: In a later analysis, a missense DCLRE1C variant was linked to TCR beta V- and J-gene trimming.

The CDR3 runs to 16 residues. The V segment lost 1 base and the J segment 7 bases; nucleotides outside the gene matches: 8. The V gene's germline CDR1 is SGHDN and CDR2 FVKESK. Source material: PBMCs. The chain has TRBV14 and TRBJ1-4; 8 nucleotides agree with TRBD1. This clonotype was sampled from a man aged 18 to 35 in good health and CMV-seropositive. In DNA form, the CDR3 reads TGTGCCAGCAGCCAAGGAAGGGGCAGGGGGCGTGAAAAACTGTTTTTT. It specifies CASSQGRGRGREKLFF.